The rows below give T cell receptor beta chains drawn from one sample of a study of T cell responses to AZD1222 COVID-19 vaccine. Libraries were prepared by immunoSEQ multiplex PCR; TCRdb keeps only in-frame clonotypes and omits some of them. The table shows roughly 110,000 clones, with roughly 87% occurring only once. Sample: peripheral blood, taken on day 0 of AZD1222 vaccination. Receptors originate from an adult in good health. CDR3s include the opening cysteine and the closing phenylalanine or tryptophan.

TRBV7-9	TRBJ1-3	CASSDPGVGGNTIYF
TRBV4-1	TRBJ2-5	CASSQDLGGWETQYF
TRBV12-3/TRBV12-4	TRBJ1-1	CASTTQTGKAFF
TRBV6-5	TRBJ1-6	CASILTANSPLHF
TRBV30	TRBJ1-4	CAWNRGRREKLFF
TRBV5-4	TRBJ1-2	CASSWGWTLGYTF
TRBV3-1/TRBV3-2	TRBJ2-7	CASSQKRKTTSYEQYF
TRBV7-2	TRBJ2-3	CASSLRGGPLDTQYF
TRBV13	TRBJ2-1	CASSPKRAYNEQFF
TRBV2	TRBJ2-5	CASSTLSGRETQYF
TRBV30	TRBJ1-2	CAWTTQGFSYGYTF
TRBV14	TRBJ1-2	CASSQDIIYGYTF
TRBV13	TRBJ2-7	CASSPGRGPREQYF
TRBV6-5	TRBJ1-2	CASRRGYGYTF
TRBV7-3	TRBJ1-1	CASSSRQNTEAFF
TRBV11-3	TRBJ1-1	CASSFGDTEAFF
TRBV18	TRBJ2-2	CASSPRAGELFF
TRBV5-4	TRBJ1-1	CASSPPGQTNTEAFF
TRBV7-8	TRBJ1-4	CASSLHQGQGEKLFF
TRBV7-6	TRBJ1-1	CASSDRLNTEAFF
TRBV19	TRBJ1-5	CASSVRGSNQPQHF
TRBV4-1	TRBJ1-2	CASRSTGGYGYTF
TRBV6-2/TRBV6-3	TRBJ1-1	CASSYSSEFYLNTEAFF
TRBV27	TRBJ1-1	CASSRRLGQVMNTEAFF
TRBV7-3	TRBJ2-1	CASSLGPSNEQFF
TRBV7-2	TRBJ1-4	CASSLSQGEKLFF
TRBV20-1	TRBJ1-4	CSKIHNEKLFF
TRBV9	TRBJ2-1	CASSGRLAGGYNEQFF